Below, 26 T cell receptor beta chains from the same sample are listed, as sequenced in a study of shared clonotypes between healthy human individuals. Positively selected for CCR7, the CD45RO-negative cells used as naive CD8 cells excluded terminally differentiated effector memory CD45RA+ cells. Profiling relied on immunoSEQ multiplex PCR, and the TCRdb table lists in-frame clones only, not all of them. The sample yields around 2.1 million clones, 93% seen once. Material: naive CD8+ T cells from PBMCs. The receptors were sampled from a man aged 18 to 30 in good health. Some clones in this sample may be carry-over from other donors' samples.

The genes are TRBV7-2 and TRBJ2-1; tentative D call: TRBD1 (6 bases). V lost 4 bases, J lost 0 bases, and 10 bases lay in between. This CDR3 comprises 15 residues. Germline assignment: CDR1 SGHTA and CDR2 FQGNSA. The CDR3 sequence is CASSSDRSSYNEQFF. As DNA, the CDR3 is TGTGCCAGCAGCTCCGACAGGAGCTCCTACAATGAGCAGTTCTTC.

This chain joins TRBV7-9 and TRBJ2-3, with 12 bases matching TRBD2. The V gene's germline CDR1 is SEHNR and CDR2 FQNEAQ (reference sequence). V shed 5 bases, J shed 4 bases, and the junction held 7 bases outside the gene matches. The CDR3 totals 16 residues. The CDR3 nucleotides read TGTGCCAGCAGCCTACAGACTAGCGGGGGATCAGATACGCAGTATTTT. This gives the protein CASSLQTSGGSDTQYF.

The chain combines TRBV29-1 with TRBJ1-2; TRBD1 matches 8 bases. This CDR3 spans 13 amino acids. Germline CDR1 SQVTM, CDR2 ANQGSEA. The V segment lost 5 bases and the J segment 3 bases; nucleotides outside the gene matches: 5. The CDR3 DNA reads as TGCAGCGTTCCAGGGGGCGGGCACTATGGCTACACCTTC. Encoded protein: CSVPGGGHYGYTF.

The V gene is TRBV25-1, the J gene TRBJ1-1, with D perhaps matching TRBD1 (5 bases). The CDR3 spans 15 residues. Deletions cut 3 bases from V and 5 bases from J, with 16 bases between. CDR1 MGHDK and CDR2 SYGVNS come from the germline V gene. The CDR3 DNA follows: TGTGCCAGCAGTGAGCATTTGGGGGAGGAGACTGAAGCTTTCTTT. Translated: CASSEHLGEETEAFF.

This clone was recorded once. The chain combines TRBV7-9 with TRBJ2-3; the D gene is possibly TRBD1 (6 bases). V shed 5 bases and J shed 1 base, with 16 bases lying between them. Germline V lookup: CDR1 SEHNR, CDR2 FQNEAQ (reference sequence). The CDR3 spans 16 residues. The CDR3 region is CASSPKQGTRTDTQYF. In DNA, the CDR3 is TGTGCCAGCAGCCCTAAACAGGGAACACGCACAGATACGCAGTATTTT.

V is TRBV6-1 and J is TRBJ2-1; 9 bases match TRBD2. Germline V gene data show CDR1 as MNHNS and CDR2 as SASEGT. The CDR3 length is 16 residues. With 1 base clipped from V and 8 bases from J, the junction kept 9 bases outside the gene matches. CDR3 amino acids: CASSEDGREGFHEQFF. CDR3 sequence (DNA): TGTGCCAGCAGTGAAGATGGGCGGGAGGGCTTTCATGAGCAGTTCTTC.

This chain joins TRBV6-6 and TRBJ1-5; no clear D gene. Trimming took off 0 bases at V and 12 bases at J, with 9 bases between the two ends. This CDR3 region has 12 residues. Germline CDR1 is MNHNY and CDR2 is SVGAGI (reference sequence). The CDR3 sequence: CASSYSRLGQHF. CDR3 sequence (DNA): TGTGCCAGCAGTTACTCCCGCCTGGGCCAGCATTTT.

V usage is TRBV9 and J usage is TRBJ2-1, with D perhaps being TRBD1 or TRBD2 (5 bases each). V lost 3 bases and J 8 bases, leaving 15 bases between the germline ends. Germline CDR1 reads SGDLS; CDR2 reads YYNGEE. The CDR3 is made up of 14 amino acids. The DNA of the CDR3 is TGTGCCAGCAGCGCCGGTGATGGGGGTTATGAGCAGTTCTTC. It translates to CASSAGDGGYEQFF.

The gene calls are TRBV6-1 and TRBJ1-4; D gene unclear. Trimming took off 6 bases at V and 8 bases at J, with 10 bases between the two ends. The CDR3 is 12 residues long. Germline V gene sequence: CDR1 MNHNS, CDR2 SASEGT. The CDR3 DNA is TGTGCCAGCAGAACACTGGAGGAAAAACTGTTTTTT. Amino acid sequence: CASRTLEEKLFF.

A few counts support this clone. The chain is built from TRBV28 and TRBJ1-5; tentatively, D is TRBD1 (5 bases). CDR3 length: 15 residues. Between the trimmed V and J ends, which lost 5 bases and 7 bases, there was a span of 18 bases. Per germline, CDR1 MDHEN and CDR2 SYDVKM. The CDR3 region is CASSILGDGGQPQHF. In nucleotides, the CDR3 is TGTGCCAGCAGTATCTTGGGGGACGGGGGGCAGCCCCAGCATTTT.

The DNA of the CDR3 is TGTGCCAGCAGCGTAGGAGTGGCGGGCCTCTCCTACAATGAGCAGTTCTTC. Translated, it gives CASSVGVAGLSYNEQFF. V is TRBV9 and J is TRBJ2-1, with D tentatively TRBD2 (5 bases). In germline, CDR1 is SGDLS, CDR2 YYNGEE. The CDR3 sequence is 17 residues long. V dropped 0 bases and J dropped 0 bases, with 13 bases sitting between them.

The chain carries TRBV11-2 and TRBJ2-1; D is ambiguous. The germline V gene has CDR1 SGHAT and CDR2 FQNNGV. CDR3 length: 14 amino acids. With 3 bases removed from V and 10 bases from J, the gap between germline ends came to 16 bases. CDR3 amino acids: CASSFPYLYYEQFF. In DNA form, the CDR3 reads TGTGCCAGCAGCTTTCCGTACCTCTATTACGAGCAGTTCTTC.

J is TRBJ2-7 and V is TRBV6-5, with D possibly being TRBD1 (6 bases). Trimming left V 5 bases short and J 3 bases short, with 14 bases between. This CDR3 spans 14 amino acids. The germline V gene encodes CDR1 MNHEY and CDR2 SVGAGI. In DNA form, the CDR3 reads TGTGCCAGCAGTGTCCGGGACACGGGCTACGAGCAGTACTTC. This encodes CASSVRDTGYEQYF.

The chain links TRBV10-1 to TRBJ2-7, with D perhaps TRBD1 (5 bases). V lost 3 bases and J 5 bases, leaving 11 bases between the germline ends. This CDR3 has 13 residues. Germline CDR1 is WNHNN and CDR2 is SYGVQD (reference sequence). CDR3 sequence (DNA): TGCGCCAGCAGTGACAGGGCCAAAGACGAGCAGTACTTC. This translates into CASSDRAKDEQYF.

This clone was counted between two and nine times. Additional DNA sequences in this sample encode the identical CDR3. The gene calls are TRBV5-6 and TRBJ1-1; TRBD1 agrees at 9 bases. Germline V gene sequence: CDR1 SGHDT, CDR2 YYEEEE. J lost 4 bases, V lost 0 bases, and 1 base had no gene match. This CDR3 spans 14 amino acids. In nucleotides, the CDR3 is TGTGCCAGCAGCTTGGTGGGACAGGGCACTGAAGCTTTCTTT. This gives the protein CASSLVGQGTEAFF.

CDR3 residues: CASSLSRTGVDTQYF. The CDR3 nucleotides read TGTGCCAGCAGCTTATCCCGGACAGGGGTGGATACGCAGTATTTT. This chain links TRBV7-8 with TRBJ2-3; 9 nucleotides match TRBD1. J was trimmed by 6 bases and V by 2 bases; bases with no gene match: 6. The CDR3 consists of 15 residues. Germline V lookup: CDR1 SGHVS, CDR2 FQNEAQ.

The CDR3 DNA is TGCAGTGCTCTTGGGGGTGGAACCTTC. The encoded protein is CSALGGGTF. The chain uses TRBV20-1 and TRBJ1-2; TRBD1 is a possible D gene (5 bases). Trimming left V 5 bases short and J 14 bases short, with 12 bases between. Germline CDR1 and CDR2: DFQATT and SNEGSKA (reference sequence). The CDR3 has 9 amino acids.

The chain employs TRBV15 and TRBJ1-5; unclear D gene. This CDR3 comprises 16 residues. Germline CDR1 reads LNHNV; CDR2 reads YYDKDF (reference sequence). V was pared by 2 bases and J by 0 bases, with 11 bases between. CDR3 sequence (DNA): TGTGCCACCAGCAGACCGGTTAGGGATAGCAATCAGCCCCAGCATTTT. Translating it yields CATSRPVRDSNQPQHF.

The rearrangement uses TRBV7-9 and TRBJ1-5, with unresolved D. The CDR3 is 13 amino acids. V lost 5 bases, J lost 4 bases, and 9 bases lay in between. Per germline, CDR1 SEHNR and CDR2 FQNEAQ (reference sequence). The CDR3: CASSDGRNQPQHF. The CDR3 bases are TGTGCCAGCAGCGATGGAAGGAATCAGCCCCAGCATTTT.

The V call is TRBV19, the J call TRBJ2-1; TRBD2 is a possible D gene (6 bases). Germline-derived CDR1 and CDR2 are LNHDA and SQIVND (reference sequence). Trimming removed 6 bases at V and 10 bases at J, with 16 bases between. CDR3 length equals 13 residues. CDR3 sequence: CASRLAGLDEQFF. Here the CDR3 DNA reads TGTGCCAGTAGACTAGCTGGTTTAGACGAGCAGTTCTTC.

The chain is built from TRBV7-6 and TRBJ2-2; D unclear. Germline CDR1 is SGHVS and CDR2 is FNYEAQ. The CDR3 has 14 amino acids. The germline V and J ends were trimmed by 2 bases and 1 base, with 5 bases remaining between them. CDR3 nucleotides: TGTGCCAGCAGCTTATACAGGAACACCGGGGAGCTGTTTTTT. As protein: CASSLYRNTGELFF.

The chain has TRBV19 and TRBJ1-5; D is unclear. The germline V gene encodes CDR1 LNHDA and CDR2 SQIVND (reference sequence). CDR3 length: 15 amino acids. V gave up 7 bases and J gave up 0 bases, with 13 bases separating them. This chain's CDR3 is CASNADGVSNQPQHF. The CDR3 nucleotides read TGTGCCAGTAACGCGGACGGAGTTAGCAATCAGCCCCAGCATTTT. The whole variable domain, filled in from reference TRBV19 and TRBJ1-5, reads DGGITQSPKYLFRKEGQNVTLSCEQNLNHDAMYWYRQDPGQGLRLIYYSQIVNDFQKGDIAEGYSVSREKKESFPLTVTSAQKNPTAFYLCASNADGVSNQPQHFGDGTRLSIL.

The chain employs TRBV7-9 and TRBJ2-4; D is uncertain. This CDR3 contains 14 residues. V lost 4 bases, J lost 4 bases, and 11 bases lay in between. The germline gives CDR1 SEHNR, CDR2 FQNEAQ (reference sequence). The DNA for the CDR3 is TGTGCCAGCAGCTCGACCAGAAGGAAAAACATTCAGTACTTC. Protein sequence: CASSSTRRKNIQYF.

The gene calls are TRBV30 and TRBJ2-5; TRBD1 matches at 11 bases. The end of the DNA fits TRBJ2-7 better, so the J call may be wrong. Per the germline V gene, CDR1 is GTSNPN and CDR2 is SVGIG (reference sequence). This CDR3 is built from 13 residues. The CDR3 DNA reads as TGTGCCTGGAGTCATGGGACAGGGGGCGAGCAGTACTTC. Its protein is CAWSHGTGGEQYF.

The rearrangement uses TRBV6-1 and TRBJ2-3; D gene ambiguous. V was trimmed by 1 base and J by 0 bases, leaving 8 bases between them. Germline-derived CDR1 and CDR2 are MNHNS and SASEGT. The CDR3 is made up of 15 amino acids. CDR3 sequence: CASSEGSTSTDTQYF. In nucleotides, the CDR3 is TGTGCCAGCAGTGAAGGGAGCACTAGCACAGATACGCAGTATTTT.

This chain links TRBV5-1 with TRBJ2-7; 10 bases map to TRBD2. CDR3 length: 14 amino acids. The germline CDR1 and CDR2 sequences are SGHRS and YFSETQ. The junction had 5 bases not matched to a gene; V was cut back by 4 bases and J by 4 bases. The CDR3 sequence: CASSIASGSYEQYF. The CDR3, as DNA: TGCGCCAGCAGCATCGCTAGCGGGAGTTACGAGCAGTACTTC.